One sample yielded the 9 T cell receptor beta chains listed below, sequenced in a study of brain T cells in children with intractable seizures. TCRdb keeps only in-frame clones here, not all; method: immunoSEQ multiplex PCR. The sample lists about 340,000 clones, about 93% seen once, with about 5.8% in the top ten. Time point of the sample: blood from clinic visit 5 months post-surgery; TSC patient then seizure free. This sample comprised peripheral blood, obtained around 5 months after surgery. The receptors shown here come from a boy in the first two years of life with tuberous sclerosis and intractable seizures.

This chain links TRBV29-1 with TRBJ1-2; the D is unclear. Between the trimmed V and J ends, which lost 0 bases and 5 bases, there was a span of 4 bases. This CDR3 is built from 11 residues. Germline CDR1 SQVTM, CDR2 ANQGSEA. The CDR3 sequence: CSVEENYGYTF. DNA of the CDR3: TGCAGCGTTGAAGAGAATTATGGCTACACCTTC.

V and J are TRBV6-6 and TRBJ1-2; unclear D gene. Trimming left V 0 bases short and J 0 bases short, with 8 bases between. Germline CDR1 is MNHNY and CDR2 is SVGAGI (reference sequence). This CDR3 has 15 residues. The CDR3 DNA reads as TGTGCCAGCAGTTACTCGAAGGCAACTAACTATGGCTACACCTTC. Translated, it gives CASSYSKATNYGYTF.

Here the CDR3 reads CATSRDRPMDEQYF. For the CDR3, the DNA is TGTGCCACCAGCAGGGACCGGCCGATGGACGAGCAGTACTTC. The chain combines TRBV15 with TRBJ2-7; D uncertain. CDR1 and CDR2 (germline): LNHNV, YYDKDF (reference sequence). The V end lost 3 bases, the J end lost 5 bases, and 14 bases lay between the germline ends. The length of the CDR3 is 14 residues. The full variable domain, with the rest looked up from reference TRBV15 and TRBJ2-7, is DAMVIQNPRYQVTQFGKPVTLSCSQTLNHNVMYWYQQKSSQAPKLLFHYYDKDFNNEADTPDNFQSRRPNTSFCFLDIRSPGLGDTAMYLCATSRDRPMDEQYFGPGTRLTVT.

The chain has TRBV4-1 and TRBJ1-1; D possibly corresponds to TRBD1 (5 bases). The CDR3 has 15 residues. Trimming pared 0 bases from V and 7 bases from J, leaving 15 bases between. Per germline, CDR1 MGHRA and CDR2 YSYEKL. The CDR3 DNA reads as TGCGCCAGCAGCCAAGAGGTCCCAGGGCTGGGTGAAGCTTTCTTT. Residues: CASSQEVPGLGEAFF.

The rearrangement uses TRBV30 and TRBJ2-1, with 10 bases lining up with TRBD2. The trim removed 4 bases at V and 12 bases at J, leaving 12 bases unmatched. Looked up from germline, CDR1 is GTSNPN and CDR2 is SVGIG (reference sequence). The CDR3 is 14 amino acids. The CDR3 DNA follows: TGTGCCTGGAAAGTGTCTAGCGGGAGCAGGCGGCAGTTCTTC. This sequence encodes CAWKVSSGSRRQFF.

The chain combines TRBV18 with TRBJ1-6, with D possibly being TRBD1 (6 bases). The CDR3 consists of 16 residues. V was cut by 1 base and J by 7 bases, with 14 bases left in between. Germline V gene data show CDR1 as KGHSH and CDR2 as LQKENI. The CDR3 is CASSPRETGPNSPLHF. DNA for the CDR3: TGTGCCAGCTCACCACGGGAGACAGGCCCAAATTCACCCCTCCACTTT.

This rearrangement joins TRBV19 to TRBJ2-7; TRBD1 is a possible D gene (5 bases). CDR1 LNHDA and CDR2 SQIVND come from the germline V gene (reference sequence). This CDR3 is 15 amino acids long. Trimming pared 3 bases from V and 0 bases from J, leaving 12 bases between. The CDR3 here is CASSIGAESSYEQYF. The CDR3 DNA is TGTGCCAGTAGTATTGGGGCTGAGAGCTCCTACGAGCAGTACTTC.

The chain recombines TRBV7-3 with TRBJ2-2, with D perhaps TRBD1 (5 bases). This CDR3 contains 14 residues. The V gene's germline CDR1 is SGHTA and CDR2 FQGTGA. V was shortened by 5 bases and J by 1 base, with 8 bases between the two germline ends. CDR3 in amino acids: CASSAQGNTGELFF. In DNA form, the CDR3 reads TGTGCCAGCAGCGCCCAGGGGAACACCGGGGAGCTGTTTTTT. The entire variable domain, with the rest obtained from reference TRBV7-3 and TRBJ2-2, is as follows: GAGVSQTPSNKVTEKGKYVELRCDPISGHTALYWYRQSLGQGPEFLIYFQGTGAADDSGLPNDRFFAVRPEGSVSTLKIQRTERGDSAVYLCASSAQGNTGELFFGEGSRLTVL.

V gene TRBV7-2 combines with J gene TRBJ2-7, with D possibly being TRBD1 or TRBD2 (6 bases each). V dropped 5 bases and J dropped 7 bases, with 18 bases sitting between them. CDR1 SGHTA and CDR2 FQGNSA come from the germline V gene. CDR3 length: 14 amino acids. The CDR3 here is CASSPRGATGEQYF. In nucleotides, the CDR3 is TGTGCCAGCAGCCCGAGGGGGGCGACGGGGGAGCAGTACTTC.